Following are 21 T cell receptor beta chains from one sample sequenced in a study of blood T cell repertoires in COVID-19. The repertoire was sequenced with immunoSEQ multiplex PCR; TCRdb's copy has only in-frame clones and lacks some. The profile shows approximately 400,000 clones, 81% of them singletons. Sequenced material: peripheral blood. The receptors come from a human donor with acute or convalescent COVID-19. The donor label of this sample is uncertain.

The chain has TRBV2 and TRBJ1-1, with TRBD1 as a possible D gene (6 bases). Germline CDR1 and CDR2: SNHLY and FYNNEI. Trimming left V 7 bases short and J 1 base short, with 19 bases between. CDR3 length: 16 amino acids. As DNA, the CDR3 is TGTGCCAGCACCGAACCCGAACAGGGAGCGAACACTGAAGCTTTCTTT. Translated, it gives CASTEPEQGANTEAFF.

The CDR3 loop is CASSQDTSDEQFF. The CDR3 DNA reads as TGTGCCAGCAGCCAAGATACTTCCGATGAGCAGTTCTTC. The V and J genes are TRBV3-1 (or the pseudogene TRBV3-2) and TRBJ2-1; no clear D gene. The V end was cut by 0 bases, the J end by 8 bases, with 8 bases between. The CDR3 runs to 13 residues. Per the germline V gene, CDR1 is LGHDT and CDR2 is YNNKEL (reference sequence).

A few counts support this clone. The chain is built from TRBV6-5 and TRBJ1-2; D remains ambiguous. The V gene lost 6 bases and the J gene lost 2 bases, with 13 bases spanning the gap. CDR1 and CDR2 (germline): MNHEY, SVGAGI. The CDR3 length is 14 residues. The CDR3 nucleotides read TGTGCCAGCAGGAAAAATCGGCGGAACTATGGCTACACCTTC. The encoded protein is CASRKNRRNYGYTF.

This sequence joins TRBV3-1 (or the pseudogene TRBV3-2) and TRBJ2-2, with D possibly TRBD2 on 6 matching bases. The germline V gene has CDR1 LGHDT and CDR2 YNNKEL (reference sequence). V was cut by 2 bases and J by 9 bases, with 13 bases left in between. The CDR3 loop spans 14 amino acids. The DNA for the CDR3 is TGTGCCAGCAGCCAACTGGACGGGAGCAGGGAGCTGTTTTTT. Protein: CASSQLDGSRELFF.

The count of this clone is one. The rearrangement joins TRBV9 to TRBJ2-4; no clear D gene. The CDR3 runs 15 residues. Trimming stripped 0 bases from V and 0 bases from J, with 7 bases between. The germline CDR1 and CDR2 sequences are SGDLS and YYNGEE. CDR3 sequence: CASSVGDLAKNIQYF. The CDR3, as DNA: TGTGCCAGCAGCGTAGGAGATCTAGCCAAAAACATTCAGTACTTC.

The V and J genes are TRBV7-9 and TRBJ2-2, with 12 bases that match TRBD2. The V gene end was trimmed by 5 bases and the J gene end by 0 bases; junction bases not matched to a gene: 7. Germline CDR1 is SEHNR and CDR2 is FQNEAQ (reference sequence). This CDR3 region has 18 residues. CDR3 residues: CASSRPRTSGANTGELFF. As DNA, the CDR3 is TGTGCCAGCAGCCGCCCTAGGACTAGCGGGGCGAACACCGGGGAGCTGTTTTTT.

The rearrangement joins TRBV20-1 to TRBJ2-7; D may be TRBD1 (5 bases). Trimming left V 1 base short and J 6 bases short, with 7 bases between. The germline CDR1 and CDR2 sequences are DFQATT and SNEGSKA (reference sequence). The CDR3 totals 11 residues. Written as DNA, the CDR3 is TGCAGTGCTAGAGCAGGGCCCGAGCAGTACTTC. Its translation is CSARAGPEQYF.

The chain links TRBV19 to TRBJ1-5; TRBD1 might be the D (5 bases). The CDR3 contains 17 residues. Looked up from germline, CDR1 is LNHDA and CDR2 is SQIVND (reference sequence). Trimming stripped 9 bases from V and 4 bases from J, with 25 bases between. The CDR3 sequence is CASSIDGLTRTNQPQHF. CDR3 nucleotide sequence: TGTGCCAGCTCCATTGACGGGCTTACCAGGACAAATCAGCCCCAGCATTTT.

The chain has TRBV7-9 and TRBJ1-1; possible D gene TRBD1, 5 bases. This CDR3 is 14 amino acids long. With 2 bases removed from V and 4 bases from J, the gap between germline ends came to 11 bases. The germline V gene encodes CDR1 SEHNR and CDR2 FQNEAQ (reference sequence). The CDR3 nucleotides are TGTGCCAGCAGCTTACGCCAGGGTACCACTGAAGCTTTCTTT. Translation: CASSLRQGTTEAFF.

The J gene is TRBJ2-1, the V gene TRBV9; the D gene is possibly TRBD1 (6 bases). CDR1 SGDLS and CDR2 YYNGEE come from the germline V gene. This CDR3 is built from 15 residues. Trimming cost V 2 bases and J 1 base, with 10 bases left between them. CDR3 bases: TGTGCCAGCAGCGTGGACAGACAATCCTACAATGAGCAGTTCTTC. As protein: CASSVDRQSYNEQFF.

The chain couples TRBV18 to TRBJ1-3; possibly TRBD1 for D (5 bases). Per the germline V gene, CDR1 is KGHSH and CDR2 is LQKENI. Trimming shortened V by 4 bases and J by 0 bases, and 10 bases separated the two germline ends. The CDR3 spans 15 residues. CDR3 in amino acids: CASSQIDSSGNTIYF. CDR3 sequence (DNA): TGTGCCAGCTCACAAATAGACAGCTCTGGAAACACCATATATTTT.

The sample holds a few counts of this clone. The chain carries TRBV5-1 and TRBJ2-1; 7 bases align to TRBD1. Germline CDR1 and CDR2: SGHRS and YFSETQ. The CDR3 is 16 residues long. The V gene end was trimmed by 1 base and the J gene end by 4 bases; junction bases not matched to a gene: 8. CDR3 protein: CASSLPTGAQYNEQFF. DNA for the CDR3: TGCGCCAGCAGCTTGCCCACAGGGGCACAATACAATGAGCAGTTCTTC.

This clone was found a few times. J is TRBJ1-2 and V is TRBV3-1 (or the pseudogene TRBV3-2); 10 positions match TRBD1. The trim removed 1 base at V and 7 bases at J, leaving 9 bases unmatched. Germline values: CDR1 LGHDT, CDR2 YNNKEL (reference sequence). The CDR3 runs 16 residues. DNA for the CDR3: TGTGCCAGCAGCCAAGGACAGGGGGCAAGAGTGGGTGGCTACACCTTC. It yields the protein CASSQGQGARVGGYTF.

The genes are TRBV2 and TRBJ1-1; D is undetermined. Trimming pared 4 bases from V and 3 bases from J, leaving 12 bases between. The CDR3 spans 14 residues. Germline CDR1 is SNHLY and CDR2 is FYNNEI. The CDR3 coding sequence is TGTGCCAGCAGTGTTAGTGCAGGTGACACTGAAGCTTTCTTT. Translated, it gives CASSVSAGDTEAFF.

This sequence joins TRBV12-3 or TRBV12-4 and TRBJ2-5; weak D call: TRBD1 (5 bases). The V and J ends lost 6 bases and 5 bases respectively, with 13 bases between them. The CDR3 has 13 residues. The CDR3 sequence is CASSDSLAETQYF. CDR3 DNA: TGTGCCAGCAGCGACAGCCTCGCGGAGACCCAGTACTTC.

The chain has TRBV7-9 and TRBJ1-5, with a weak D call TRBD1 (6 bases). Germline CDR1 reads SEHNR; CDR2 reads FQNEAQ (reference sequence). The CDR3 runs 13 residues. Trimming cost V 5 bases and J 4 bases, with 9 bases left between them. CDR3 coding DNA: TGTGCCAGCAGCGCCACAGGGAATCAGCCCCAGCATTTT. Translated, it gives CASSATGNQPQHF.

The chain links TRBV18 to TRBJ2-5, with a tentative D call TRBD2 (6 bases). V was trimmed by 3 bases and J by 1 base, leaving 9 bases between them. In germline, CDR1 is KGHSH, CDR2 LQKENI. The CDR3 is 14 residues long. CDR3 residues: CASSPRTTQETQYF. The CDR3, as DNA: TGTGCCAGCTCACCCAGGACTACCCAAGAGACCCAGTACTTC.

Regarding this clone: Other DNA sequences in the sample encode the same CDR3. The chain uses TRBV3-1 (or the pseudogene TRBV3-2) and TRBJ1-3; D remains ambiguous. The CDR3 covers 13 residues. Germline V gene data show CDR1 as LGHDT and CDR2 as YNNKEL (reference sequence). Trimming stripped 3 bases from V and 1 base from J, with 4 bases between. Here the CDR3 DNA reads TGTGCCAGCAGCCAGCGGTCTGGAAACACCATATATTTT. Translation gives CASSQRSGNTIYF.

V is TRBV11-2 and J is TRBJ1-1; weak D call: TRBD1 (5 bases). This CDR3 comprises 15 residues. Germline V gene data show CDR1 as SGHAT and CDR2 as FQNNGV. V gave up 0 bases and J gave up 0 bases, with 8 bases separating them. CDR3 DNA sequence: TGTGCCAGCAGCTTAGACAGGGCCCTGAACACTGAAGCTTTCTTT. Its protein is CASSLDRALNTEAFF.

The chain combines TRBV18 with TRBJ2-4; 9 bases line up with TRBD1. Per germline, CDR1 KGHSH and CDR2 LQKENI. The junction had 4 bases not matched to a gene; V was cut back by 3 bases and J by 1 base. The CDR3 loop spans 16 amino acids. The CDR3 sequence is CASSPPGTGAKNIQYF. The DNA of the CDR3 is TGTGCCAGCTCACCGCCCGGGACAGGGGCCAAAAACATTCAGTACTTC.

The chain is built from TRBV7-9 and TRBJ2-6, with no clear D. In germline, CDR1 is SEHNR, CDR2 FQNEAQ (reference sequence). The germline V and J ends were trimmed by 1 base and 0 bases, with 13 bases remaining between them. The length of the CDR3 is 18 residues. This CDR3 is CASSLDSRSHSGANVLTF. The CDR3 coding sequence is TGTGCCAGCAGCTTAGATTCGAGGTCTCACTCTGGGGCCAACGTCCTGACTTTC. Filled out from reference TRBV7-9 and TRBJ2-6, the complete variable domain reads DTGVSQNPRHKITKRGQNVTFRCDPISEHNRLYWYRQTLGQGPEFLTYFQNEAQLEKSRLLSDRFSAERPKGSFSTLEIQRTEQGDSAMYLCASSLDSRSHSGANVLTFGAGSRLTVL.